This T cell receptor beta chain was recovered during a study of CD8+ T cells in alopecia areata. The study, taken as a whole, reports: Patients displayed less clarity in TCR sharing than mice, a finding possibly related to HLA.

PBMCs yielded sorted CD4+ and CD8+ T cells. cDNA reverse transcribed from extracted RNA served as the sequencing template. Profiling relied on immunoSEQ multiplex PCR, and the TCRdb table lists in-frame clones only, not all of them. This table holds 150,000 to 200,000 clones, 55% found once. In regard to this clone: Its antigen is still unknown.

CDR3 length: 14 amino acids. Germline V gene sequence: CDR1 SGHDT, CDR2 YYEEEE. Deletions cut 4 bases from V and 2 bases from J, with 12 bases between. The sequence was obtained from a human donor in good health. The sequenced material came from CD4+ T cells sorted from blood. This chain uses TRBV5-6 with TRBJ2-5, with a weak D call TRBD2 (5 bases). CDR3 protein: CASSPNGIQETQYF. The CDR3 nucleotides are TGTGCCAGCAGCCCCAACGGGATTCAAGAGACCCAGTACTTC.